These 4 T cell receptor beta chains were all obtained from the same sample, sequenced in a study of blood T cells in healthy people across ages. A sample-barcoded 5' primer and a J-beta primer mix were used in a second PCR of about 6 to 11 cycles. MiXCR was run by TCRdb on the 5' RACE reads, yielding one entry per CDR3 protein. The repertoire consists of roughly 1.9 million distinct CDR3 sequences, with 35% to 50% occurring once and the leading ten covering more than 20%. Source material: blood. Receptors were obtained from a human donor in good health.

The chain links TRBV7-2 to TRBJ2-3; D not certain. Per germline, CDR1 SGHTA and CDR2 FQGNSA. Trimming took off 1 base at V and 0 bases at J, with 5 bases between the two ends. This CDR3 contains 14 residues. CDR3 in DNA: TGTGCCAGCAGCTTAGTTATGAGCACAGATACGCAGTATTTT. It encodes CASSLVMSTDTQYF.

This clonotype was detected ten times or more. The rearrangement joins TRBV5-1 to TRBJ2-5, with 10 nucleotides matching TRBD2. Germline V gene data show CDR1 as SGHRS and CDR2 as YFSETQ. The CDR3 is 15 residues long. Germline trimming cut 5 bases from V and 5 bases from J; bases unmatched to any gene: 9. The CDR3 sequence: CASRTSGNPEETQYF. For the CDR3, the DNA is TGCGCCAGCAGAACTAGCGGGAATCCTGAGGAGACCCAGTACTTC.

This clonotype has only one observation. The V gene is TRBV7-9, the J gene TRBJ1-1; no clear D. The germline CDR1 and CDR2 sequences are SEHNR and FQNEAQ (reference sequence). V was shortened by 1 base and J by 8 bases, with 14 bases between the two germline ends. The CDR3 consists of 14 residues. This chain's CDR3 is CASSLEGQSREAFF. In nucleotides, the CDR3 is TGTGCCAGCAGCTTAGAAGGCCAGAGCAGGGAAGCTTTCTTT.

This chain uses TRBV7-9 with TRBJ2-7, with 8 positions matching TRBD1. The CDR3 consists of 16 residues. V lost 5 bases, J lost 0 bases, and 9 bases stayed unmatched. Germline V gene sequence: CDR1 SEHNR, CDR2 FQNEAQ (reference sequence). CDR3 in amino acids: CASSPLARGPSYEQYF. CDR3 DNA sequence: TGTGCCAGCAGCCCCCTGGCCAGGGGGCCCTCCTACGAGCAGTACTTC.